One and the same sample provided the 18 T cell receptor beta chains below, sequenced in a study of identical twins. TCRdb recomputed calls from the 5' RACE reads with MiXCR, one row per CDR3 protein. The profile shows 200,000 to 250,000 distinct CDR3 sequences, 6% to 8% of them singletons. In addition, the sample was reused for a study of yellow fever vaccine responses in identical twins.

Sequencing was performed on CD8+ T cells sorted from blood. The receptors stem from a woman in her late teens or twenties in good health.

V is TRBV7-6 and J is TRBJ2-1; the match to TRBD2 covers 8 bases. V gave up 1 base and J gave up 6 bases; unmatched junction bases: 11. CDR3 length: 17 residues. CDR1 is SGHVS, CDR2 FNYEAQ, per germline. CDR3 sequence (DNA): TGTGCCAGCAGCTTAGAGGTAGCGGGGTATTCCGCCAATGAGCAGTTCTTC. Its translation is CASSLEVAGYSANEQFF. The full variable domain, rest sourced from reference TRBV7-6 and TRBJ2-1, is GAGVSQSPRYKVTKRGQDVALRCDPISGHVSLYWYRQALGQGPEFLTYFNYEAQQDKSGLPNDRFSAERPEGSISTLTIQRTEQRDSAMYRCASSLEVAGYSANEQFFGPGTRLTVL.

The V call is TRBV19, the J call TRBJ2-7; 12 bases line up with TRBD2. Germline CDR1 reads LNHDA; CDR2 reads SQIVND (reference sequence). CDR3 length: 15 amino acids. With V trimmed by 5 bases and J by 5 bases, 7 bases remained unmatched. Here the CDR3 reads CASSPSGRVYDEQYF. The CDR3 DNA is TGTGCCAGTAGTCCTAGCGGGAGGGTTTACGACGAGCAGTACTTC.

The rearrangement uses TRBV24-1 and TRBJ2-1; the match to TRBD2 covers 7 bases. The V gene end was trimmed by 4 bases and the J gene end by 4 bases; junction bases not matched to a gene: 6. The CDR3 sequence is 15 residues long. Germline CDR1 is KGHDR and CDR2 is SFDVKD. The CDR3 here is CATSDGLAAYNEQFF. The CDR3 DNA reads as TGTGCCACCAGTGACGGTCTAGCGGCATACAATGAGCAGTTCTTC.

A few counts support this clonotype. In DNA, the CDR3 is TGCAGCGTTGAGAGGAGGCGGGAGACGGCGGAGACCCAGTACTTC. It codes for CSVERRRETAETQYF. The chain employs TRBV29-1 and TRBJ2-5; TRBD2 matches at 7 bases. The germline gives CDR1 SQVTM, CDR2 ANQGSEA. This CDR3 has 15 amino acids. Germline trimming cut 3 bases from V and 5 bases from J; bases unmatched to any gene: 12.

The chain links TRBV27 to TRBJ2-6; 10 nucleotides match TRBD2. J was trimmed by 2 bases and V by 1 base; bases with no gene match: 5. The CDR3 is 18 amino acids. Germline CDR1 reads MNHEY; CDR2 reads SMNVEV (reference sequence). The DNA for the CDR3 is TGTGCCAGCAGTTTATTGGCTAGCGGGAGTGCTGGGGCCAACGTCCTGACTTTC. It codes for CASSLLASGSAGANVLTF.

This chain links TRBV7-6 with TRBJ2-1, with 13 bases lining up with TRBD2. The V gene's germline CDR1 is SGHVS and CDR2 FNYEAQ. V lost 0 bases, J lost 7 bases, and 3 bases stayed unmatched. The CDR3 is 16 amino acids. CDR3 residues: CASSLALAGGRNEQFF. DNA of the CDR3: TGTGCCAGCAGCTTAGCACTAGCGGGGGGGAGGAATGAGCAGTTCTTC.

The chain joins TRBV5-1 to TRBJ2-3; TRBD1 or TRBD2 may be the D gene (5 bases each). V lost 2 bases, J lost 0 bases, and 10 bases lay in between. The CDR3 is 15 amino acids. CDR1 is SGHRS, CDR2 YFSETQ, per germline. The CDR3 spells CASSFRDGSTDTQYF. Here the CDR3 DNA reads TGCGCCAGCAGCTTCCGGGACGGAAGCACAGATACGCAGTATTTT.

The rearrangement joins TRBV20-1 to TRBJ2-1; TRBD2 matches at 9 bases. V lost 5 bases, J lost 0 bases, and 2 bases stayed unmatched. The CDR3 runs to 14 residues. Germline CDR1 DFQATT, CDR2 SNEGSKA (reference sequence). CDR3 loop: CSAETSGSYNEQFF. The CDR3 DNA sequence: TGCAGTGCTGAGACTAGCGGCTCCTACAATGAGCAGTTCTTC.

At least ten counts were recorded for this clonotype. The V and J genes are TRBV27 and TRBJ2-1; 14 bases agree with TRBD2. V lost 5 bases to trimming and J lost 10 bases; unmatched junction nucleotides: 10. The length of the CDR3 is 16 residues. Germline assignment: CDR1 MNHEY and CDR2 SMNVEV (reference sequence). CDR3 region: CASSPTSGRAPYEQFF. Written as DNA, the CDR3 is TGTGCCAGCAGTCCGACTAGCGGGAGGGCCCCATACGAGCAGTTCTTC.

This chain uses TRBV27 with TRBJ2-7; weak D call: TRBD1 (6 bases). Deletions cut 4 bases from V and 7 bases from J, with 14 bases between. This CDR3 has 13 amino acids. The germline gives CDR1 MNHEY, CDR2 SMNVEV (reference sequence). The CDR3 here is CASSYRVGREQYV. The CDR3 DNA reads TGTGCCAGCAGTTACAGGGTGGGGAGAGAGCAGTACGTC.

This chain uses TRBV29-1 with TRBJ2-1, with D perhaps being TRBD1 or TRBD2 (5 bases each). From germline, CDR1 is SQVTM and CDR2 ANQGSEA. V lost 6 bases and J lost 0, with 15 bases in between. The CDR3 runs to 15 residues. This chain's CDR3 is CSVDGAPSSYNEQFF. The DNA for the CDR3 is TGCAGCGTGGACGGGGCCCCAAGCTCCTACAATGAGCAGTTCTTC.

The chain couples TRBV7-6 to TRBJ2-7; D is perhaps TRBD2 (6 bases). This CDR3 has 12 amino acids. Germline values: CDR1 SGHVS, CDR2 FNYEAQ. Trimming removed 5 bases at V and 6 bases at J, with 11 bases between. The DNA of the CDR3 is TGTGCCAGCAGCCGGATCGGGAGCGAGCAGTACTTC. Translation: CASSRIGSEQYF.

This clonotype was counted a few times. V is TRBV27 and J is TRBJ2-3; D gene uncertain. The CDR3 is made up of 15 amino acids. V was pared by 1 base and J by 2 bases, with 10 bases between. The germline V gene encodes CDR1 MNHEY and CDR2 SMNVEV (reference sequence). The chain's CDR3 is CASSLFPSNTDTQYF. CDR3 in DNA: TGTGCCAGCAGTTTATTTCCTTCCAACACAGATACGCAGTATTTT.

This clonotype came up a few times. The chain recombines TRBV6-2 or TRBV6-3 with TRBJ2-4; D remains unclear. This CDR3 region has 18 residues. Germline-derived CDR1 and CDR2 are MNHEY and SVGEGT. V was cut by 4 bases and J by 0 bases, with 19 bases left in between. The CDR3 reads CASSSHNPPYTAKNIQYF. CDR3 coding DNA: TGTGCCAGCAGTTCCCACAATCCCCCTTATACAGCCAAAAACATTCAGTACTTC.

This sequence joins TRBV2 and TRBJ2-2, with D hard to call. The CDR3 length is 15 residues. Germline values: CDR1 SNHLY, CDR2 FYNNEI. V shed 4 bases and J shed 0 bases, with 9 bases lying between them. The CDR3 DNA reads TGTGCCAGCAGTGGGGAATCTGCGAACACCGGGGAGCTGTTTTTT. Residues: CASSGESANTGELFF.

This chain links TRBV7-9 with TRBJ1-5; D remains unclear. Per germline, CDR1 SEHNR and CDR2 FQNEAQ (reference sequence). Trimming shortened V by 1 base and J by 4 bases, and 14 bases separated the two germline ends. This CDR3 comprises 16 residues. The CDR3 bases are TGTGCCAGCAGCTTAGGAACGGCGCCAAGTAATCAGCCCCAGCATTTT. This codes for CASSLGTAPSNQPQHF. The entire variable domain, with the rest obtained from reference TRBV7-9 and TRBJ1-5, is as follows: DTGVSQNPRHKITKRGQNVTFRCDPISEHNRLYWYRQTLGQGPEFLTYFQNEAQLEKSRLLSDRFSAERPKGSFSTLEIQRTEQGDSAMYLCASSLGTAPSNQPQHFGDGTRLSIL.

This clonotype was observed at least ten times. The chain combines TRBV28 with TRBJ2-2, with no clear D. The germline gives CDR1 MDHEN, CDR2 SYDVKM. V lost 3 bases and J 2 bases, leaving 7 bases between the germline ends. The CDR3 loop spans 14 amino acids. The CDR3 loop is CASSLSLNTGELFF. For the CDR3, the DNA is TGTGCCAGCAGTTTGAGCCTCAACACCGGGGAGCTGTTTTTT. The full variable domain, with the rest looked up from reference TRBV28 and TRBJ2-2, is DVKVTQSSRYLVKRTGEKVFLECVQDMDHENMFWYRQDPGLGLRLIYFSYDVKMKEKGDIPEGYSVSREKKERFSLILESASTNQTSMYLCASSLSLNTGELFFGEGSRLTVL.

This clonotype came up a few times. The rearrangement joins TRBV12-3 or TRBV12-4 to TRBJ1-2, with a weak D call TRBD1 (6 bases). The CDR3 has 14 residues. With 3 bases removed from V and 4 bases from J, the gap between germline ends came to 12 bases. DNA of the CDR3: TGTGCCAGCAGTTTTTACAGGGAGTCCTATGGCTACACCTTC. It is translated as CASSFYRESYGYTF.